The 31 T cell receptor beta chains given below trace back to one sample, sequenced in a study of cytomegalovirus exposure and HLA in healthy donors. The PCR employed 60 Vbeta primers together with 13 Jbeta primers. TCRdb's table, derived via immunoSEQ multiplex PCR, lists solely in-frame clones and lacks some. The sample carries some 120,000 clones, approximately 10% recorded once. Sequenced sample: PBMCs. The receptors shown here come from a woman aged 18 to 35 in good health and CMV-seropositive.

This clone was seen more than once but under ten times. This sequence joins TRBV6-5 and TRBJ2-7, with 7 positions matching TRBD1. The CDR3 totals 12 residues. The germline gives CDR1 MNHEY, CDR2 SVGAGI. Losses at the gene ends were 5 bases for V and 4 bases for J; bases not matched to a gene: 2. DNA for the CDR3: TGTGCCAGCAGTAAACAGGGGTACGAGCAGTACTTC. This sequence encodes CASSKQGYEQYF.

This clone is medium-sized within its sample. The rearrangement links TRBV5-6 to TRBJ1-1, with TRBD1 identical over 11 bases. The germline V gene has CDR1 SGHDT and CDR2 YYEEEE. The J segment lost 8 bases and the V segment lost 5 bases, leaving 5 bases of the junction unmatched. The CDR3 spans 13 residues. Here the CDR3 DNA reads TGTGCCAGCAGGAGATGGACAGGGGGCGAAGCTTTCTTT. Amino acids: CASRRWTGGEAFF.

The rearrangement uses TRBV27 and TRBJ2-1; D is possibly TRBD1 (6 bases). CDR3 size: 15 residues. V lost 7 bases, J lost 0 bases, and 13 bases lay in between. Germline V gene sequence: CDR1 MNHEY, CDR2 SMNVEV (reference sequence). The CDR3 bases are TGTGCCAGCACCCCCATAGGGGGCTCCTACAATGAGCAGTTCTTC. It yields the protein CASTPIGGSYNEQFF.

This clone was seen a handful of times. For the CDR3, the DNA is TGCGCCAGCAGCTGGACAGGGGGCCCCGAGCAGTACTTC. Translation: CASSWTGGPEQYF. This chain connects TRBV5-1 to TRBJ2-7; 11 bases agree with TRBD1. The CDR3 has 13 residues. Germline CDR1 is SGHRS and CDR2 is YFSETQ. V was pared by 3 bases and J by 6 bases, with 2 bases of the junction left unmatched.

This clone was counted between two and nine times. DNA for the CDR3: TGTGCCAGCGCGCGAGTGTTGAGCTGGGAAAAACTGTTTTTT. Amino acid sequence: CASARVLSWEKLFF. The J gene is TRBJ1-4, the V gene TRBV28; no firm D call. From germline, CDR1 is MDHEN and CDR2 SYDVKM. The CDR3 totals 14 residues. Between the trimmed V and J ends, which lost 8 bases and 8 bases, there was a span of 18 bases.

This sequence joins TRBV18 and TRBJ1-4, with 7 bases matching TRBD1. J lost 4 bases, V lost 6 bases, and 5 bases had no gene match. Germline V lookup: CDR1 KGHSH, CDR2 LQKENI. The CDR3 is 14 residues long. The CDR3 DNA follows: TGTGCCAGCTCTCTACAGGGGATTAATGAAAAACTGTTTTTT. It is translated as CASSLQGINEKLFF.

This clone was detected only a few times. The CDR3 is CASRPLAGGPDTQYF. CDR3 DNA sequence: TGTGCCAGCAGACCACTAGCGGGAGGGCCAGATACGCAGTATTTT. The rearrangement links TRBV6-1 to TRBJ2-3; 13 positions agree with TRBD2. The ends lost 6 bases at V and 4 bases at J; junction bases unmatched: 4. This CDR3 comprises 15 residues. CDR1 and CDR2 from the germline V gene are MNHNS and SASEGT.

Regarding this clone: Other nucleotide sequences in the sample specify the same CDR3. The rearrangement links TRBV28 to TRBJ1-2; D is uncertain. V was cut by 4 bases and J by 7 bases, with 10 bases left in between. Germline loops: CDR1 MDHEN, CDR2 SYDVKM. The CDR3 spans 12 residues. This chain's CDR3 is CASSSGGIGYTF. CDR3 bases: TGTGCCAGCAGTTCAGGAGGAATTGGCTACACCTTC.

This chain links TRBV18 with TRBJ1-5, with D unresolved. The CDR3 covers 15 residues. The germline V and J ends were trimmed by 5 bases and 7 bases, with 18 bases remaining between them. The germline V gene has CDR1 KGHSH and CDR2 LQKENI. The CDR3 here is CASSTRNDRSQPQHF. CDR3 in DNA: TGTGCCAGCTCAACACGGAATGATCGTAGCCAGCCCCAGCATTTT.

With regard to this clone: One end of the junction does not line up with germline, which may come from a read error. In DNA, the CDR3 is TGTGCTAGCAGCTTGAGGGCTAGCGGGGGGGATGGGGAGACCCAGTACTTC. Encoded protein: CASSLRASGGDGETQYF. The chain couples TRBV7-7 to TRBJ2-5, with 12 nucleotides matching TRBD2. This CDR3 region has 17 residues. CDR1 and CDR2 from the germline V gene are SSHAT and FNYEAQ (reference sequence).

The chain couples TRBV18 to TRBJ1-5; D ambiguous. Germline values: CDR1 KGHSH, CDR2 LQKENI. The CDR3 extends over 14 amino acids. V was shortened by 2 bases and J by 4 bases, with 9 bases between the two germline ends. CDR3 in DNA: TGTGCCAGCTCACCATATTCCGGGAATCAGCCCCAGCATTTT. This encodes CASSPYSGNQPQHF.

The chain uses TRBV7-6 and TRBJ2-1, with D possibly TRBD1 on 5 matching bases. The CDR3 loop spans 13 amino acids. The V gene's germline CDR1 is SGHVS and CDR2 FNYEAQ. V lost 5 bases, J lost 6 bases, and 11 bases lay in between. CDR3 loop: CASSPGKFNEQFF. The CDR3 coding sequence is TGTGCCAGCAGCCCAGGGAAGTTCAATGAGCAGTTCTTC. Combining the CDR3 with reference TRBV7-6 and TRBJ2-1 gives the whole variable domain GAGVSQSPRYKVTKRGQDVALRCDPISGHVSLYWYRQALGQGPEFLTYFNYEAQQDKSGLPNDRFSAERPEGSISTLTIQRTEQRDSAMYRCASSPGKFNEQFFGPGTRLTVL.

The table lists this clone with a few counts. The rearrangement links TRBV6-6 to TRBJ2-7, with D unresolved. V lost 0 bases and J lost 7, with 13 bases in between. Germline V CDR1 and CDR2: MNHNY, SVGAGI (reference sequence). The CDR3 is 14 amino acids. CDR3 sequence (DNA): TGTGCCAGCAGTTACTCCTTGATGAGTGATGAGCAGTACTTC. Its protein product is CASSYSLMSDEQYF.

The rearrangement uses TRBV11-2 and TRBJ1-5, with TRBD1 as a possible D gene (5 bases). Germline CDR1 is SGHAT and CDR2 is FQNNGV. V was shortened by 5 bases and J by 0 bases, with 8 bases between the two germline ends. The CDR3 runs 14 residues. The chain's CDR3 is CASSDDSSNQPQHF. CDR3 DNA sequence: TGTGCCAGCAGCGACGACAGTAGCAATCAGCCCCAGCATTTT.

The gene calls are TRBV21-1 and TRBJ1-5. TRBV21-1 is described as a pseudogene. The CDR3 is 16 residues long. The CDR3 bases are TGTGCCAGCAGCAAAGAAGAGGCATGGAGCAATCAGCCCCAGCATTTT. This codes for CASSKEEAWSNQPQHF.

The rearrangement uses TRBV27 and TRBJ1-2, with TRBD1 matching over 9 bases. The CDR3 totals 14 residues. Germline lookup yields CDR1 MNHEY and CDR2 SMNVEV (reference sequence). Trimming took 8 bases from V and 5 from J; bases not matched to a gene: 9. DNA of the CDR3: TGTGCCAGCGGACTTACAGGGGGCGTTTATGGCTACACCTTC. Encoded protein: CASGLTGGVYGYTF.

This clone has only a few counts. This chain uses TRBV5-1 with TRBJ2-2; 7 bases align to TRBD2. The CDR3 totals 16 residues. The ends lost 3 bases at V and 1 base at J; junction bases unmatched: 6. CDR1 is SGHRS and CDR2 is YFSETQ in the germline V gene. CDR3 bases: TGCGCCAGCAGCTCGCAAATAGCGGGGAACACCGGGGAGCTGTTTTTT. Protein sequence: CASSSQIAGNTGELFF.

The genes are TRBV5-1 and TRBJ2-7, with 13 positions matching TRBD2. CDR3 length: 16 residues. Germline CDR1 reads SGHRS; CDR2 reads YFSETQ. With 3 bases clipped from V and 3 bases from J, the junction kept 6 bases outside the gene matches. CDR3 protein: CASSYRLAGGVYEQYF. In DNA, the CDR3 is TGCGCCAGCAGCTACAGACTAGCGGGAGGTGTCTACGAGCAGTACTTC. Supplemented by reference TRBV5-1 and TRBJ2-7, the full variable domain reads KAGVTQTPRYLIKTRGQQVTLSCSPISGHRSVSWYQQTPGQGLQFLFEYFSETQRNKGNFPGRFSGRQFSNSRSEMNVSTLELGDSALYLCASSYRLAGGVYEQYFGPGTRLTVT.

The gene calls are TRBV15 and TRBJ2-2; the D gene is possibly TRBD2 (6 bases). Germline loops: CDR1 LNHNV, CDR2 YYDKDF (reference sequence). V was trimmed by 2 bases and J by 1 base, leaving 11 bases between them. CDR3 length equals 16 residues. The DNA of the CDR3 is TGTGCCACCAGCAGATCGCGAGCGGGGAACACCGGGGAGCTGTTTTTT. It is translated as CATSRSRAGNTGELFF.

About this clone itself: Other DNA variants within this sample encode the same CDR3. This chain links TRBV6-5 with TRBJ2-7, with 14 positions matching TRBD2. CDR1 is MNHEY, CDR2 SVGAGI, per germline. Trimming cost V 5 bases and J 6 bases; bases outside gene matches: 6. The CDR3 contains 15 residues. As DNA, the CDR3 is TGTGCCAGCAGTCGGGGACTAGCGGGAGTCTCCGAGCAGTACTTC. Its translation: CASSRGLAGVSEQYF.

This clone was recorded a few times. The chain has TRBV15 and TRBJ2-5; D is unclear. The J call may be incorrect, as the DNA end agrees better with TRBJ2-7. This CDR3 contains 14 residues. Germline CDR1 is LNHNV and CDR2 is YYDKDF (reference sequence). The CDR3: CATSREQGWGEQYF. The CDR3 region has the DNA TGTGCCACCAGCAGGGAGCAAGGGTGGGGCGAGCAGTACTTC.

This chain connects TRBV7-2 to TRBJ1-5; TRBD1 aligns across 7 bases. The ends lost 5 bases at V and 9 bases at J; junction bases unmatched: 16. Germline CDR1 is SGHTA and CDR2 is FQGNSA. The CDR3 totals 16 residues. The CDR3: CASSPTGVDTSGPQHF. In DNA, the CDR3 is TGTGCCAGCAGCCCTACAGGGGTGGATACATCAGGGCCCCAGCATTTT.

V gene TRBV2 combines with J gene TRBJ2-5, with 7 bases lining up with TRBD1. CDR1 SNHLY and CDR2 FYNNEI come from the germline V gene. The V segment lost 5 bases and the J segment 3 bases; nucleotides outside the gene matches: 9. The CDR3 totals 15 residues. CDR3 protein: CASSKRQGWEETQYF. The CDR3 DNA reads as TGTGCCAGCAGTAAGAGACAGGGATGGGAAGAGACCCAGTACTTC.

The J gene is TRBJ2-2, the V gene TRBV5-4; 13 bases line up with TRBD2. Germline CDR1 reads SGHNT; CDR2 reads YYREEE (reference sequence). V shed 4 bases and J 7 bases; nucleotides not matched to a gene: 13. This CDR3 is built from 18 residues. The CDR3: CASSLGLAGASRLGELFF. CDR3 sequence (DNA): TGTGCCAGCAGCCTAGGACTAGCGGGAGCCTCGAGGCTCGGGGAGCTGTTTTTT.

The chain recombines TRBV5-6 with TRBJ2-7; a weak D match, TRBD1 (6 bases). The germline V gene encodes CDR1 SGHDT and CDR2 YYEEEE. CDR3 length equals 14 residues. V shed 5 bases and J shed 0 bases, with 12 bases lying between them. CDR3 residues: CASRETGRSYEQYF. Written as DNA, the CDR3 is TGTGCCAGCAGGGAGACAGGACGCTCCTACGAGCAGTACTTC.

This clone was seen a handful of times. The CDR3 region is CASSLGQGYTEAFF. In nucleotides, the CDR3 is TGTGCCAGTAGTCTCGGACAGGGCTACACTGAAGCTTTCTTT. This chain joins TRBV19 and TRBJ1-1; the match to TRBD1 covers 8 bases. This CDR3 is built from 14 residues. V was clipped by 5 bases and J by 3 bases; unmatched bases: 5. Germline V lookup: CDR1 LNHDA, CDR2 SQIVND (reference sequence).

The gene calls are TRBV30 and TRBJ2-2; TRBD1 aligns across 7 bases. CDR3 size: 14 residues. V gave up 3 bases and J gave up 2 bases; unmatched junction bases: 3. Germline loops: CDR1 GTSNPN, CDR2 SVGIG (reference sequence). In DNA form, the CDR3 reads TGTGCCTGGAGAGGGGGCGGAAACACCGGGGAGCTGTTTTTT. Amino acids: CAWRGGGNTGELFF.

This clone was seen a handful of times. V and J are TRBV27 and TRBJ2-1; 11 nucleotides agree with TRBD2. Germline V gene lookup returns CDR1 MNHEY and CDR2 SMNVEV (reference sequence). The CDR3 is 15 residues long. V was clipped by 2 bases and J by 6 bases; unmatched bases: 3. CDR3 region: CASSLIAGGFNEQFF. CDR3 in DNA: TGTGCCAGCAGTTTAATAGCGGGAGGGTTCAATGAGCAGTTCTTC.

This clone turned up a few times. This CDR3 reads CAWSVLAGNEQFF. The CDR3 bases are TGTGCCTGGAGTGTTCTAGCGGGGAATGAGCAGTTCTTC. This chain joins TRBV30 and TRBJ2-1; 9 bases fit TRBD2. Germline V CDR1 and CDR2: GTSNPN, SVGIG (reference sequence). V trimming: 0 bases; J trimming: 7 bases; junction bases outside the gene matches: 1. CDR3 size: 13 residues.

This clone occurred a few times. The rearrangement uses TRBV28 and TRBJ2-5; D may be TRBD2 (6 bases). Germline V gene data show CDR1 as MDHEN and CDR2 as SYDVKM. The germline V and J ends were trimmed by 10 bases and 6 bases, with 18 bases remaining between them. This CDR3 contains 13 residues. CDR3 DNA sequence: TGTGCCACCTGGGAGGTGGGCCGGCAGACCCAGTACTTC. Translation gives CATWEVGRQTQYF. The full variable domain, its missing parts supplied by reference TRBV28 and TRBJ2-5, is DVKVTQSSRYLVKRTGEKVFLECVQDMDHENMFWYRQDPGLGLRLIYFSYDVKMKEKGDIPEGYSVSREKKERFSLILESASTNQTSMYLCATWEVGRQTQYFGPGTRLLVL.

In its sample, this clone was seen a few times. The rearrangement uses TRBV10-3 and TRBJ2-5; TRBD2 might be the D (6 bases). Trimming removed 1 base at V and 2 bases at J, with 8 bases between. Germline CDR1 reads ENHRY; CDR2 reads SYGVKD. There are 14 residues in the CDR3. This chain's CDR3 is CAISELRGQETQYF. The CDR3 region has the DNA TGTGCCATCAGTGAGTTGCGGGGTCAAGAGACCCAGTACTTC.